This T cell receptor beta chain is drawn from a study of blood T cell repertoires in COVID-19. TCRdb's copy holds only in-frame clones and misses some; the assay was immunoSEQ multiplex PCR. The sample contains under 150,000 clones, approximately 86% of which appear only once. The source of this sequence is a woman aged 50 to 60 who had recovered from COVID-19. Material for sequencing was PBMCs or T cells enriched from blood (not recorded which).

CDR3 DNA: TGTGCCAGCAGTCCTGACAGGGCGGATGAAAAACTGTTTTTT. Residues: CASSPDRADEKLFF. The chain carries TRBV2 and TRBJ1-4; 7 positions agree with TRBD1. Germline CDR1 reads SNHLY; CDR2 reads FYNNEI. There are 14 residues in the CDR3. V was clipped by 5 bases and J by 6 bases; unmatched bases: 6.